What follows are 17 T cell receptor beta chains derived from one specimen sequenced in a study of blood T cell repertoires in COVID-19. The repertoire was sequenced with immunoSEQ multiplex PCR; TCRdb's copy has only in-frame clones and lacks some. The sample gives roughly 290,000 clones, approximately 91% of which show up once; approximately 12% is in the top ten. The material sequenced was peripheral blood. The origin of the receptors is a woman aged 55 to 70 with acute or convalescent COVID-19.

This clone was counted only a few times. The rearrangement links TRBV4-1 to TRBJ2-2; the D gene is possibly TRBD1 (6 bases). V was pared by 3 bases and J by 1 base, with 12 bases between. Germline V gives CDR1 MGHRA, CDR2 YSYEKL. There are 16 residues in the CDR3. CDR3 coding DNA: TGCGCCAGCAGCCAGACCGGGACAAGGAACACCGGGGAGCTGTTTTTT. Its translation is CASSQTGTRNTGELFF.

The rearrangement uses TRBV29-1 and TRBJ2-5, with D possibly TRBD2 on 6 matching bases. This CDR3 has 13 amino acids. The V end was cut by 7 bases, the J end by 5 bases, with 17 bases between. Germline V gene sequence: CDR1 SQVTM, CDR2 ANQGSEA. CDR3 DNA sequence: TGCAGCGGATCCTGGAGGGCCTCGGAGACCCAGTACTTC. Translated, it gives CSGSWRASETQYF.

The V and J genes are TRBV7-9 and TRBJ1-2; D is unresolved. The CDR3 length is 13 residues. V was trimmed by 1 base and J by 7 bases, leaving 10 bases between them. The germline CDR1 and CDR2 sequences are SEHNR and FQNEAQ (reference sequence). The CDR3 DNA sequence: TGTGCCAGCAGCTTAGGAGGAGTGGGTGGCTACACCTTC. Protein product: CASSLGGVGGYTF.

The chain carries TRBV28 and TRBJ1-5; 8 nucleotides line up with TRBD1. This CDR3 is built from 14 residues. The V gene's germline CDR1 is MDHEN and CDR2 SYDVKM. With 10 bases clipped from V and 2 bases from J, the junction kept 7 bases outside the gene matches. CDR3 protein: CATRKTGGNQPQHF. In DNA form, the CDR3 reads TGTGCCACCAGAAAGACAGGGGGCAATCAGCCCCAGCATTTT.

The rearrangement joins TRBV5-5 to TRBJ2-7; 9 nucleotides line up with TRBD1. The CDR3 consists of 14 residues. CDR1 SGHKS and CDR2 YYEKEE come from the germline V gene (reference sequence). Germline trimming cut 4 bases from V and 3 bases from J; bases unmatched to any gene: 5. CDR3 region: CASSVSGQGYEQYF. The CDR3 DNA sequence: TGTGCCAGCAGCGTTTCGGGACAGGGCTACGAGCAGTACTTC.

The chain employs TRBV5-1 and TRBJ2-2; maybe TRBD2 (6 bases). V dropped 0 bases and J dropped 0 bases, with 9 bases sitting between them. CDR1 SGHRS and CDR2 YFSETQ come from the germline V gene. The CDR3 is made up of 16 amino acids. The CDR3 DNA follows: TGCGCCAGCAGCTTGGCGGCTAGCGCGAACACCGGGGAGCTGTTTTTT. Translating gives CASSLAASANTGELFF.

This chain's CDR3 is CASSFGYRARSYEQYF. CDR3 in DNA: TGTGCCAGCAGTTTTGGGTACAGGGCAAGATCCTACGAGCAGTACTTC. The genes are TRBV28 and TRBJ2-7; a weak D match, TRBD1 (6 bases). The CDR3 is 16 amino acids. CDR1 and CDR2 from the germline V gene are MDHEN and SYDVKM. The germline V and J ends were trimmed by 3 bases and 1 base, with 16 bases remaining between them.

Written as DNA, the CDR3 is TGTGCCAGCAATTGGGGACAGGGTGGCACTGAAGCTTTCTTT. Amino acids: CASNWGQGGTEAFF. The chain combines TRBV27 with TRBJ1-1, with 9 bases identical to TRBD1. CDR3 length equals 14 residues. Germline lookup yields CDR1 MNHEY and CDR2 SMNVEV (reference sequence). Trimming removed 7 bases from V and 4 bases from J; junction bases left unmatched: 7.

This chain uses TRBV6-5 with TRBJ2-7; TRBD2 is a possible D gene (7 bases). V lost 7 bases and J lost 1, with 14 bases in between. Germline V lookup: CDR1 MNHEY, CDR2 SVGAGI. The CDR3 totals 14 residues. CDR3 region: CASTRGGASYEQYF. DNA of the CDR3: TGTGCCAGCACTCGTGGGGGGGCGTCCTACGAGCAGTACTTC.

The table lists this clone with a few counts. This sequence joins TRBV7-7 and TRBJ1-3; D is unclear. V lost 5 bases and J 0 bases, leaving 5 bases between the germline ends. The CDR3 length is 13 residues. Per germline, CDR1 SSHAT and CDR2 FNYEAQ (reference sequence). CDR3 bases: TGTGCCAGCAGCGTCTCCTCTGGAAACACCATATATTTT. Protein sequence: CASSVSSGNTIYF.

V and J are TRBV5-1 and TRBJ1-6, with TRBD1 identical over 7 bases. The V and J ends lost 4 bases and 4 bases, in that order; junction bases with no gene match: 2. The germline V gene encodes CDR1 SGHRS and CDR2 YFSETQ. CDR3 size: 14 residues. The CDR3 sequence: CASSQQGYNSPLHF. The CDR3 nucleotides are TGCGCCAGCAGCCAACAGGGGTATAATTCACCCCTCCACTTT. The full variable domain, with the rest looked up from reference TRBV5-1 and TRBJ1-6, is KAGVTQTPRYLIKTRGQQVTLSCSPISGHRSVSWYQQTPGQGLQFLFEYFSETQRNKGNFPGRFSGRQFSNSRSEMNVSTLELGDSALYLCASSQQGYNSPLHFGNGTRLTVT.

This chain links TRBV28 with TRBJ1-5; no definite D call. The CDR3 has 15 residues. Per germline, CDR1 MDHEN and CDR2 SYDVKM. With 5 bases removed from V and 6 bases from J, the gap between germline ends came to 17 bases. For the CDR3, the DNA is TGTGCCAGCAGTCCCCAACGCGGCCACGGTCAGCCCCAGCATTTT. Protein sequence: CASSPQRGHGQPQHF.

CDR3 amino acids: CASSQEGRVGGANVLTF. Written as DNA, the CDR3 is TGCGCCAGCAGCCAAGAAGGCCGGGTAGGTGGGGCCAACGTCCTGACTTTC. The chain carries TRBV4-3 and TRBJ2-6; D not resolved. Germline loops: CDR1 LGHNA, CDR2 YSLEER. There are 17 residues in the CDR3. Between the trimmed V and J ends, which lost 0 bases and 3 bases, there was a span of 12 bases.

This clone was recorded only once. The chain couples TRBV5-4 to TRBJ1-2; tentatively, D is TRBD1 (5 bases). CDR1 and CDR2 (germline): SGHNT, YYREEE (reference sequence). V lost 4 bases, J lost 4 bases, and 8 bases lay in between. The CDR3 loop spans 12 amino acids. CDR3 in amino acids: CASSGGTYGYTF. Here the CDR3 DNA reads TGTGCCAGCAGCGGGGGGACCTATGGCTACACCTTC.

V and J are TRBV24-1 and TRBJ2-2, with 11 positions matching TRBD1. This CDR3 is built from 16 residues. The V and J ends lost 4 bases and 5 bases, in that order; junction bases with no gene match: 5. In germline, CDR1 is KGHDR, CDR2 SFDVKD. Here the CDR3 reads CATSDRGQGATGELFF. CDR3 nucleotide sequence: TGTGCCACCAGTGACCGCGGACAGGGGGCAACCGGGGAGCTGTTTTTT.

This chain connects TRBV4-3 to TRBJ1-2, with D possibly matching TRBD1 (5 bases). This CDR3 is built from 16 residues. V lost 1 base to trimming and J lost 3 bases, with 15 bases between them. Germline V CDR1 and CDR2: LGHNA, YSLEER. DNA for the CDR3: TGCGCCAGCAGCCAAGTCGTTCTCGGGGGACACTATGGCTACACCTTC. As protein: CASSQVVLGGHYGYTF.

This chain links TRBV10-3 with TRBJ1-2; 7 positions agree with TRBD1. The CDR3 length is 14 residues. V lost 3 bases to trimming and J lost 4 bases; unmatched junction nucleotides: 5. In germline, CDR1 is ENHRY, CDR2 SYGVKD. As DNA, the CDR3 is TGTGCCATCAGTGATGACAGGGAGAGCTATGGCTACACCTTC. Translating gives CAISDDRESYGYTF.